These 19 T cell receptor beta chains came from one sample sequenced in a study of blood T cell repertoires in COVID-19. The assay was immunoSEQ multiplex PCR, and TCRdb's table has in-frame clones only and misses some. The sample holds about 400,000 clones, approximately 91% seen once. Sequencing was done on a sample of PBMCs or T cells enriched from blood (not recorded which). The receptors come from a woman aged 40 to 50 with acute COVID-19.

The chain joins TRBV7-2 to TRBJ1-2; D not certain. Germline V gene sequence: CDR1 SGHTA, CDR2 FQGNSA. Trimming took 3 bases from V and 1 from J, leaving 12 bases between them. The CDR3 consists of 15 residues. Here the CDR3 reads CASSLATDFNYGYTF. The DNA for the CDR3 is TGTGCCAGCAGCTTGGCTACAGATTTTAACTATGGCTACACCTTC.

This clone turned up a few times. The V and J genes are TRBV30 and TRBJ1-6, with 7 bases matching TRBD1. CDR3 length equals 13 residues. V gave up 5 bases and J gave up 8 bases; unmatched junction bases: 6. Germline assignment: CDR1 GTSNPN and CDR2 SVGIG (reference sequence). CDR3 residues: CAWETGFDSPLHF. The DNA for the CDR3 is TGTGCCTGGGAGACAGGGTTTGATTCACCCCTCCACTTT.

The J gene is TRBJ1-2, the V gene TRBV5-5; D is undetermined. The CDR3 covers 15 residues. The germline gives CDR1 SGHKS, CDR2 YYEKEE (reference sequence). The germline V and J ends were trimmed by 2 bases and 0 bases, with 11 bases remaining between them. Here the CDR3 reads CASSFTPHPNYGYTF. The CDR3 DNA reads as TGTGCCAGCAGCTTTACCCCACATCCTAACTATGGCTACACCTTC.

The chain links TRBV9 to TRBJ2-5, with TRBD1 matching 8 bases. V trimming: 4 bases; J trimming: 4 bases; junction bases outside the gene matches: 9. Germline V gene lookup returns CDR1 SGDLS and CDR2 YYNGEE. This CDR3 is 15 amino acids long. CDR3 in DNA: TGTGCCAGCAGCCGAGGACAGGGAAGTTTAGAGACCCAGTACTTC. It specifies CASSRGQGSLETQYF.

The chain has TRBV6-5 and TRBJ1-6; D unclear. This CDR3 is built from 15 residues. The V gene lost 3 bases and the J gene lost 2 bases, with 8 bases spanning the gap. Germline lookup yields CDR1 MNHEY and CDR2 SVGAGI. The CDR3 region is CASSYRVAYNSPLHF. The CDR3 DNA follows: TGTGCCAGCAGTTATCGGGTTGCCTATAATTCACCCCTCCACTTT.

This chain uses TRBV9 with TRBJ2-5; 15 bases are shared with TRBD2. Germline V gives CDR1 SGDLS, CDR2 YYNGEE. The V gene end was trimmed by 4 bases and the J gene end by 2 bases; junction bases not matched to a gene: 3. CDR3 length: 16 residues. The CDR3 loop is CASSSGLAGGQETQYF. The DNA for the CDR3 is TGTGCCAGCAGCTCAGGACTAGCGGGGGGGCAAGAGACCCAGTACTTC. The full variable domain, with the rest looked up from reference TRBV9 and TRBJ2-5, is DSGVTQTPKHLITATGQRVTLRCSPRSGDLSVYWYQQSLDQGLQFLIQYYNGEERAKGNILERFSAQQFPDLHSELNLSSLELGDSALYFCASSSGLAGGQETQYFGPGTRLLVL.

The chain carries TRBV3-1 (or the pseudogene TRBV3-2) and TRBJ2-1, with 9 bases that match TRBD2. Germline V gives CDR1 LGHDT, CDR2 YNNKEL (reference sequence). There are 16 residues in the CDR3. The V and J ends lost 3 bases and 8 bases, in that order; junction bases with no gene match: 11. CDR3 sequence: CASSQRHSGGSHEQFF. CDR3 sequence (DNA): TGTGCCAGCAGCCAGCGCCACAGCGGGGGGTCCCATGAGCAGTTCTTC.

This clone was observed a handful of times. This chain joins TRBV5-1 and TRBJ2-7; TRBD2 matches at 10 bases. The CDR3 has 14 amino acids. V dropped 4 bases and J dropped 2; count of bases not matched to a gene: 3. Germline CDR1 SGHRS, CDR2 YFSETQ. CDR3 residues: CASSTAGGPYEQYF. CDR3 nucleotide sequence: TGCGCCAGCAGCACAGCGGGGGGGCCCTACGAGCAGTACTTC.

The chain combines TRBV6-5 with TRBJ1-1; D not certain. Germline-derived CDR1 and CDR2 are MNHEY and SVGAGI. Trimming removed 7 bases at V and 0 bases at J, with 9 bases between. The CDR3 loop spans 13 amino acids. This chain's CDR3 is CASTETVNTEAFF. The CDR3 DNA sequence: TGTGCCAGCACCGAAACAGTGAACACTGAAGCTTTCTTT.

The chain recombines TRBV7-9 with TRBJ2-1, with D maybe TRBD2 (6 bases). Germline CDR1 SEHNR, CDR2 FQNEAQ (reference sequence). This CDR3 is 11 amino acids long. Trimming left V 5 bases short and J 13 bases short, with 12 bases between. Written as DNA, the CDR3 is TGTGCCAGCAGCCCCCTGCGGGAACAGTTCTTC. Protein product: CASSPLREQFF.

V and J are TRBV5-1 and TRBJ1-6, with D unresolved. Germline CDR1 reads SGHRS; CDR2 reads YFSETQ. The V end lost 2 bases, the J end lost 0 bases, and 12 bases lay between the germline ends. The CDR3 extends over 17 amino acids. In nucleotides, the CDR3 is TGCGCCAGCAGCTTAAGCTCCCGTAGCTCCTATAATTCACCCCTCCACTTT. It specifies CASSLSSRSSYNSPLHF.

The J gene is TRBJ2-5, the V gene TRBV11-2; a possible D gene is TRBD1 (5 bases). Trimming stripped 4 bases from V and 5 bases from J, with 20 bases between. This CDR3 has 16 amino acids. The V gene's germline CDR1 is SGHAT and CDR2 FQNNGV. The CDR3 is CASSSIRQWPWETQYF. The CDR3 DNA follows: TGTGCCAGCAGCTCGATCCGACAGTGGCCTTGGGAGACCCAGTACTTC.

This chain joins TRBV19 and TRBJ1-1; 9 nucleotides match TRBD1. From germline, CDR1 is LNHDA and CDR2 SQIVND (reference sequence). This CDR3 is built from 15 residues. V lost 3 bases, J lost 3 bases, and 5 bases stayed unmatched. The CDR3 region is CASSIHRGLDTEAFF. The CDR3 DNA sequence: TGTGCCAGTAGTATTCACAGGGGGCTCGACACTGAAGCTTTCTTT.

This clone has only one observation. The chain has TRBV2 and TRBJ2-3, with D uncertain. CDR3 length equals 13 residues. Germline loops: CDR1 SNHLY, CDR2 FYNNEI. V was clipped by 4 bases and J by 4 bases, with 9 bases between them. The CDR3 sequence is CASSGFSADTQYF. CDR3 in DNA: TGTGCCAGCAGTGGTTTTTCGGCAGATACGCAGTATTTT.

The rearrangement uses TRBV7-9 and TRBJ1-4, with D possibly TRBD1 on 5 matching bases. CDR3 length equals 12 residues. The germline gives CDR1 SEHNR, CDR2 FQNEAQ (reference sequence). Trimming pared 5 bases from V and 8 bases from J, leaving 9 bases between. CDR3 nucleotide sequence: TGTGCCAGCAGCCCAGACAGCGAAAAACTGTTTTTT. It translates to CASSPDSEKLFF.

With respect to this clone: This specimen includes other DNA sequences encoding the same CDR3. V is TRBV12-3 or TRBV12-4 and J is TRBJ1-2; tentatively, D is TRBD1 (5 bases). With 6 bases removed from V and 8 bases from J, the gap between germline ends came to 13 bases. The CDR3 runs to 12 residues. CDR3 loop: CASSPGLEGYTF. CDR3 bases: TGTGCCAGCAGCCCGGGACTCGAGGGCTACACCTTC.

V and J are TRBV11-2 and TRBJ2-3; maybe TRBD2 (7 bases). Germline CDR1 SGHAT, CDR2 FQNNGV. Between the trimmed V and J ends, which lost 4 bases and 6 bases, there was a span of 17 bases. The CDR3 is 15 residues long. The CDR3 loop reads CASSSNGGRGDTQYF. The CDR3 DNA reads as TGTGCCAGCAGCTCGAACGGGGGGCGAGGGGATACGCAGTATTTT.

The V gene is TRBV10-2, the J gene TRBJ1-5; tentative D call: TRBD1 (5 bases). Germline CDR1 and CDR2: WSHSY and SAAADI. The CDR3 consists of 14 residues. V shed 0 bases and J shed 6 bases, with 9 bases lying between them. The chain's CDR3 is CASSESGGGQPQHF. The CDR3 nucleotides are TGCGCCAGCAGTGAGTCGGGGGGGGGTCAGCCCCAGCATTTT.

DNA of the CDR3: TGTGCCAGCAGCAATACCAGGGGGAGAGCTTTCTTT. Encoded protein: CASSNTRGRAFF. The rearrangement uses TRBV7-9 and TRBJ1-1, with 7 bases matching TRBD1. The V segment lost 5 bases and the J segment 10 bases; nucleotides outside the gene matches: 7. The CDR3 has 12 residues. Per the germline V gene, CDR1 is SEHNR and CDR2 is FQNEAQ (reference sequence).